The subject of this entry is one T cell receptor beta chain. Its matching antigen is unknown. These data belong to a study of T cell responses to AZD1222 COVID-19 vaccine. The study, taken as a whole, reports: Reportedly, close to half of spike-specific TCRs are directed against unmutated variant regions. Vaccine-related CD4 TCRs covered spike, predominating at 160-218 and 743-854.

This CDR3 comprises 11 residues. V was shortened by 8 bases and J by 7 bases, with 11 bases between the two germline ends. From germline, CDR1 is LGHDT and CDR2 YNNKEL (reference sequence). Sequenced by immunoSEQ multiplex PCR; TCRdb stores in-frame clones only, minus some. The sample holds about 150,000 clones; 75% to 90% are singletons and the top ten take about 9%. Investigators merged groups given second doses at roughly 4 or roughly 12 weeks. This specimen consisted of peripheral blood, obtained 28 days after the second AZD1222 dose. This clonotype was sampled from an adult who received the AZD1222 COVID-19 vaccine. This sequence joins TRBV3-1 (or the pseudogene TRBV3-2) and TRBJ2-5, with a weak D call TRBD1 (5 bases). The CDR3 sequence is CASRREATQYF. CDR3 DNA sequence: TGTGCCAGCCGCAGGGAAGCGACCCAGTACTTC.